These 17 T cell receptor beta chains share one sample of origin, sequenced in a study of shared clonotypes between healthy human individuals. Sequencing used immunoSEQ multiplex PCR; TCRdb keeps in-frame clones, though not all of them. The sample shows a few hundred thousand clones, roughly 91% of them seen only once. The source material was memory CD8+ T cells sorted from blood. Subset indicated: CD45RO+ cells pooled with CCR7-negative TemRA cells. These receptors came from a man aged 18-30 years in good health.

The chain carries TRBV11-2 and TRBJ1-6; no reliable D call. CDR1 and CDR2 from the germline V gene are SGHAT and FQNNGV. The CDR3 covers 16 residues. Trimming left V 1 base short and J 8 bases short, with 15 bases between. CDR3 sequence: CASSLATGIFHSPLHF. In DNA form, the CDR3 reads TGTGCCAGCAGCTTAGCCACGGGGATCTTCCATTCACCCCTCCACTTT.

This rearrangement joins TRBV5-6 to TRBJ2-7, with D uncertain. Germline values: CDR1 SGHDT, CDR2 YYEEEE. V lost 3 bases and J lost 2, with 3 bases in between. The CDR3 has 11 residues. The CDR3 region is CASSSAYEQYF. The CDR3 bases are TGTGCCAGCAGCTCGGCCTACGAGCAGTACTTC.

The DNA of the CDR3 is TGTGCCAGCAGCGTAGGACTCGGGACTGACGAGCAGTACTTC. It specifies CASSVGLGTDEQYF. V usage is TRBV9 and J usage is TRBJ2-7; D is perhaps TRBD2 (6 bases). The CDR3 extends over 14 amino acids. V lost 0 bases to trimming and J lost 5 bases, with 12 bases between them. CDR1 and CDR2 (germline): SGDLS, YYNGEE.

J is TRBJ1-6 and V is TRBV5-1; D is undetermined. Germline V gene sequence: CDR1 SGHRS, CDR2 YFSETQ. The CDR3 loop spans 15 amino acids. Deletions cut 0 bases from V and 5 bases from J, with 9 bases between. Here the CDR3 reads CASSLVWADNSPLHF. The CDR3 bases are TGCGCCAGCAGCTTGGTGTGGGCAGATAATTCACCCCTCCACTTT. The variable domain in full, with the rest retrieved from reference TRBV5-1 and TRBJ1-6, is KAGVTQTPRYLIKTRGQQVTLSCSPISGHRSVSWYQQTPGQGLQFLFEYFSETQRNKGNFPGRFSGRQFSNSRSEMNVSTLELGDSALYLCASSLVWADNSPLHFGNGTRLTVT.

The V call is TRBV7-9, the J call TRBJ2-7; TRBD2 matches 8 bases. The CDR3 sequence is 14 residues long. V shed 5 bases and J 2 bases; nucleotides not matched to a gene: 5. The germline V gene has CDR1 SEHNR and CDR2 FQNEAQ (reference sequence). As DNA, the CDR3 is TGTGCCAGCAGCCACGGACTAGCCGCCTACGAGCAGTACTTC. Translation: CASSHGLAAYEQYF. The full variable domain, rest sourced from reference TRBV7-9 and TRBJ2-7, is DTGVSQNPRHKITKRGQNVTFRCDPISEHNRLYWYRQTLGQGPEFLTYFQNEAQLEKSRLLSDRFSAERPKGSFSTLEIQRTEQGDSAMYLCASSHGLAAYEQYFGPGTRLTVT.

V usage is TRBV30 and J usage is TRBJ2-7; 9 bases agree with TRBD1. The CDR3 length is 15 residues. The germline V gene encodes CDR1 GTSNPN and CDR2 SVGIG (reference sequence). V lost 0 bases to trimming and J lost 4 bases; unmatched junction nucleotides: 7. The CDR3 region has the DNA TGTGCCTGGAGTGTACAACAGGGGGCCGTATACGAGCAGTACTTC. Protein: CAWSVQQGAVYEQYF.

The chain is built from TRBV4-1 and TRBJ2-7, with 10 bases identical to TRBD2. The CDR3 covers 14 residues. CDR1 MGHRA and CDR2 YSYEKL come from the germline V gene. The V segment lost 0 bases and the J segment 7 bases; nucleotides outside the gene matches: 3. The chain's CDR3 is CASSQEGLAREQYF. In DNA form, the CDR3 reads TGCGCCAGCAGCCAAGAGGGACTAGCGAGGGAGCAGTACTTC.

The rearrangement uses TRBV27 and TRBJ1-1, with D tentatively TRBD1 (5 bases). The V gene lost 7 bases and the J gene lost 2 bases, with 17 bases spanning the gap. Germline V gene data show CDR1 as MNHEY and CDR2 as SMNVEV (reference sequence). This CDR3 comprises 15 residues. The CDR3 loop reads CASTPVGETNTEAFF. CDR3 in DNA: TGTGCCAGCACCCCAGTGGGGGAGACAAACACTGAAGCTTTCTTT.

The chain joins TRBV28 to TRBJ2-2, with 12 bases fitting TRBD2. J was trimmed by 3 bases and V by 4 bases; bases with no gene match: 3. CDR3 size: 16 residues. The germline gives CDR1 MDHEN, CDR2 SYDVKM. Written as DNA, the CDR3 is TGTGCCAGCAGTTCCCTAGCGGGGGGGGACACCGGGGAGCTGTTTTTT. Amino acids: CASSSLAGGDTGELFF.

The V call is TRBV7-9, the J call TRBJ1-6; D gene uncertain. V was clipped by 3 bases and J by 0 bases, with 9 bases between them. The CDR3 length is 16 residues. CDR1 is SEHNR, CDR2 FQNEAQ, per germline (reference sequence). The CDR3 protein is CASSFWGDSYNSPLHF. The CDR3 nucleotides are TGTGCCAGCAGCTTTTGGGGAGACTCCTATAATTCACCCCTCCACTTT.

The chain recombines TRBV7-9 with TRBJ2-7; possibly TRBD1 for D (5 bases). Germline CDR1 is SEHNR and CDR2 is FQNEAQ (reference sequence). V lost 8 bases and J lost 4, with 12 bases in between. The CDR3 is 12 residues long. This chain's CDR3 is CASSPDKYEQYF. The CDR3 DNA is TGTGCCAGCTCACCGGACAAGTACGAGCAGTACTTC.

The chain combines TRBV7-2 with TRBJ1-6; D is perhaps TRBD1 (6 bases). The CDR3 is made up of 19 amino acids. The germline CDR1 and CDR2 sequences are SGHTA and FQGNSA. Trimming shortened V by 5 bases and J by 6 bases, and 26 bases separated the two germline ends. Here the CDR3 reads CASSVRRRGPSASNSPLHF. The CDR3 DNA follows: TGTGCCAGCAGCGTCAGGCGCAGGGGCCCATCCGCCTCTAATTCACCCCTCCACTTT.

The chain uses TRBV10-3 and TRBJ1-2, with D possibly TRBD1 on 5 matching bases. Per germline, CDR1 ENHRY and CDR2 SYGVKD. Trimming took 3 bases from V and 3 from J, leaving 11 bases between them. This CDR3 region has 14 residues. CDR3 protein: CAISETGQYYGYTF. CDR3 sequence (DNA): TGTGCCATCAGTGAAACGGGGCAGTACTATGGCTACACCTTC.

This chain links TRBV29-1 with TRBJ2-2; 7 nucleotides line up with TRBD1. The CDR3 length is 16 residues. Per germline, CDR1 SQVTM and CDR2 ANQGSEA. After removal of 4 bases from V and 2 bases from J, the junction contained 10 bases not matched to a gene. The CDR3 spells CSVAPLDRINTGELFF. The CDR3 nucleotides read TGCAGCGTTGCTCCCTTGGACAGGATCAACACCGGGGAGCTGTTTTTT.

This clone was detected only once. As DNA, the CDR3 is TGTGCCAGCAGCCAACAGTATAGCTCCTATAATTCACCCCTCCACTTT. It encodes CASSQQYSSYNSPLHF. This chain connects TRBV27 to TRBJ1-6; D not certain. The germline V gene encodes CDR1 MNHEY and CDR2 SMNVEV (reference sequence). The ends were cut back, 6 bases at V and 0 bases at J, with 12 bases in the middle. The length of the CDR3 is 16 residues.

In this sample, this clone turned up once. The chain carries TRBV2 and TRBJ2-1, with 9 bases that match TRBD1. Germline V gene lookup returns CDR1 SNHLY and CDR2 FYNNEI. V was pared by 3 bases and J by 7 bases, with 16 bases of the junction left unmatched. The CDR3 sequence is 18 residues long. CDR3 residues: CASSDPRGQGPLKNEQFF. The CDR3 region has the DNA TGTGCCAGCAGTGATCCCCGGGGACAGGGCCCACTGAAGAATGAGCAGTTCTTC.

The chain combines TRBV4-1 with TRBJ1-1; 7 nucleotides line up with TRBD1. Germline values: CDR1 MGHRA, CDR2 YSYEKL. V lost 5 bases to trimming and J lost 1 base; unmatched junction nucleotides: 4. The CDR3 covers 14 residues. CDR3 protein: CASSGRQGNTEAFF. The DNA of the CDR3 is TGCGCCAGCAGCGGAAGACAGGGGAACACTGAAGCTTTCTTT.